This T cell receptor beta chain is from a study of blood T cell repertoires in COVID-19. Everyone who took part was about 18 to 90 years old, and they came from about two dozen US areas. Participants' reported clinical history set cohort assignment. Remarks on this clone: The junction differs from germline at one of its ends, possibly a read error.

Germline lookup yields CDR1 SEHNR and CDR2 FQNEAQ (reference sequence). This CDR3 region has 15 residues. Original methodology: Amplification of reference gene primers was used by the study to estimate nucleated cell counts. Here immunoSEQ multiplex PCR was the method, and the copy in TCRdb shows in-frame clones only, minus some. V, J and clone size are taken as reported in that table, and D and trimming were inferred from the DNA itself. The sample shows some 420,000 clones, roughly nine tenths of them seen only once. The sample was PBMCs or T cells enriched from blood (not recorded which). V gene TRBV7-9 combines with J gene TRBJ2-2, with 10 bases identical to TRBD2. This TCR was sampled from a man in his thirties or forties who had recovered from COVID-19. The CDR3 coding sequence is TGTGCCAGCAGCATAGCGGGAGGAAACACCGGGGAGCTGTTTTTT. This translates into CASSIAGGNTGELFF.